This TCR beta chain stems from a study of type 1 regulatory T cells. Study context: An in vitro protocol generated T-allo10, a Tr1-enriched, alloantigen-specific CD4 T cell product.

TCRdb independently ran MiXCR on the reads; one entry per CDR3 protein. The data show 15,000 to 20,000 distinct CDR3 sequences, with roughly a tenth seen just once and more than 2.5% held by the top ten. This clonotype occurred many times. This clonotype originated in a human donor in good health. Sequencing was performed on CD4+ T cells, either the whole sample or a sorted fraction (not recorded which).

The CDR3 bases are TGCAGTGCTAGGCAGGGTGGCTACACCTTC. Its protein product is CSARQGGYTF. The J gene is TRBJ1-2, the V gene TRBV20-1; tentatively, D is TRBD1 (5 bases). CDR1 and CDR2 from the germline V gene are DFQATT and SNEGSKA (reference sequence). The CDR3 contains 10 residues. Trimming shortened V by 3 bases and J by 7 bases, and 6 bases separated the two germline ends.